Shown below are 5 T cell receptor beta chains from a single sample sequenced in a study of blood T cell repertoires in COVID-19. Some clones are missing from TCRdb's copy, which holds only in-frame ones; the method was immunoSEQ multiplex PCR. The data contain around 220,000 clones, approximately 90% of them singletons. Specimen: peripheral blood. These receptors were obtained from a woman aged 35 to 49 who had recovered from COVID-19.

CDR3 sequence: CASSPPSQGAVDGELFF. Here the CDR3 DNA reads TGTGCCAGCTCACCACCCTCGCAGGGTGCCGTTGACGGGGAGCTGTTTTTT. The V call is TRBV18, the J call TRBJ2-2, with D possibly TRBD1 on 5 matching bases. This CDR3 region has 17 residues. V was pared by 0 bases and J by 7 bases, with 18 bases between. Per the germline V gene, CDR1 is KGHSH and CDR2 is LQKENI.

In its sample, this clone was seen a few times. The chain combines TRBV7-8 with TRBJ2-7; 15 nucleotides match TRBD2. The germline V gene encodes CDR1 SGHVS and CDR2 FQNEAQ. J was trimmed by 12 bases and V by 5 bases; bases with no gene match: 11. The CDR3 length is 15 residues. In nucleotides, the CDR3 is TGTGCCAGCAGCCACCCGGGACTAGCGGGGGGCGCGTCGTACTTC. Protein: CASSHPGLAGGASYF.

The sample holds one count of this clone. The chain links TRBV5-1 to TRBJ2-1; 8 bases fit TRBD2. In germline, CDR1 is SGHRS, CDR2 YFSETQ. The V gene end was trimmed by 3 bases and the J gene end by 6 bases; junction bases not matched to a gene: 8. The CDR3 consists of 15 residues. The CDR3 spells CASSWAGTRTNEQFF. The CDR3 DNA is TGCGCCAGCAGCTGGGCCGGGACTAGAACCAATGAGCAGTTCTTC.

A word on this clone: At one boundary the junction diverges from the germline segment, which might be a read error. This chain connects TRBV7-7 to TRBJ2-3, with 12 bases identical to TRBD2. Germline CDR1 SSHAT, CDR2 FNYEAQ (reference sequence). The CDR3 runs to 15 residues. The DNA for the CDR3 is TGTGCTAGCAGCCCGACTAGCGGGGGTGCAGATACGCAGTATTTT. Translation gives CASSPTSGGADTQYF.

The chain joins TRBV2 to TRBJ2-1, with D tentatively TRBD2 (6 bases). The CDR3 covers 16 residues. CDR1 is SNHLY, CDR2 FYNNEI, per germline. V lost 7 bases, J lost 0 bases, and 16 bases lay in between. The CDR3 coding sequence is TGTGCCAGCAAATCCTTAGCGGAAAGCTCCTACAATGAGCAGTTCTTC. It is translated as CASKSLAESSYNEQFF.